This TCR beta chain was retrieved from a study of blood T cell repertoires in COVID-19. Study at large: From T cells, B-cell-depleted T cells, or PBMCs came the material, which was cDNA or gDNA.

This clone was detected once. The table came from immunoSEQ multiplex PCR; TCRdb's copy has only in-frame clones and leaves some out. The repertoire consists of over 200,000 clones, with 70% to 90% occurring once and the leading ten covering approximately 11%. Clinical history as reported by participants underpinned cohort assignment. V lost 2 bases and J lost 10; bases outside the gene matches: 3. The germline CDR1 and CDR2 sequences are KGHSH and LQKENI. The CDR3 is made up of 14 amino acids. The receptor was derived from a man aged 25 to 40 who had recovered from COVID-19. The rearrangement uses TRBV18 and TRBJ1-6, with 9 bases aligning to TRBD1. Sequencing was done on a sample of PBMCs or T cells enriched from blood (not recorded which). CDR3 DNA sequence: TGTGCCAGCTCACCAGACAGGGGGAGGTCACCCCTCCACTTT. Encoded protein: CASSPDRGRSPLHF.